The subject of this entry is one T cell receptor beta chain. The CDR3 covers 16 residues. Trimming stripped 2 bases from V and 8 bases from J, with 21 bases between. CDR1 is ENHRY, CDR2 SYGVKD, per germline. The data derive from a study of shared clonotypes between healthy human individuals. Libraries were prepared by immunoSEQ multiplex PCR; TCRdb keeps only in-frame clonotypes and omits some of them. The sample has 980,000 or so clones, approximately 80% seen once. The specimen was memory CD4+ T cells sorted from blood. Subset in this sample: CD45RA-negative fraction. This receptor was obtained from a man younger than 30 in good health. The chain links TRBV10-3 to TRBJ1-2; possible D gene TRBD1, 5 bases. CDR3 bases: TGTGCCATCAGTGAGCCGAGGGTGGGACTATTAGGCGGCTACACCTTC. Translating it yields CAISEPRVGLLGGYTF.